The 27 T cell receptor beta chains presented below share a single source sample, sequenced in a study of tumor-infiltrating lymphocytes in primary liver carcinoma. The authors made TCR beta cDNA from approximately 500 ng total RNA with a constant-region primer. Three-round nested multiplex PCR performed with slightly modified ARM-PCR produced the TCR beta libraries. Rounds one and two of PCR, each of 10 cycles, were primed with TRBV1-TRBV30 forward primers and a C-beta reverse primer. Via MiXCR, TCRdb re-called the multiplex PCR reads, giving one row per CDR3 protein. The repertoire consists of approximately 54,000 distinct CDR3 sequences, with about 68% occurring once and the leading ten covering under 30%. Unsorted bulk tissue of about 20-31 mg yielded co-extracted RNA and DNA. The sample taken for sequencing was liver tumor tissue from sampling region 2. Regarding subset: tumor region T2, inferior pole. These receptors were taken from a man aged 40-55 years with primary liver carcinoma and hepatitis B virus infection.

Note on this clonotype: One junction end disagrees with the germline gene, perhaps due to a read error. The V call is TRBV6-5, the J call TRBJ2-1, with TRBD2 matching 9 bases. Looked up from germline, CDR1 is MNHEY and CDR2 is SVGAGI. The CDR3 has 14 residues. CDR3 in amino acids: CGSSYTGTSTEQFF. CDR3 nucleotides: TGTGGCAGCAGTTACACCGGGACTAGCACGGAGCAGTTCTTC.

The V gene is TRBV11-2, the J gene TRBJ1-2, with TRBD1 as a possible D gene (6 bases). The CDR3 is 14 residues long. Per the germline V gene, CDR1 is SGHAT and CDR2 is FQNNGV. The CDR3 is CTCRGRDTTYGYTF. In DNA, the CDR3 is TGTACCTGCAGAGGGAGGGACACCACATATGGCTACACCTTC.

As to this clonotype: The junction departs from the called germline gene at one end, perhaps through a read error. The gene calls are TRBV11-2 and TRBJ1-2; D ambiguous. Per germline, CDR1 SGHAT and CDR2 FQNNGV. This CDR3 region has 13 residues. The CDR3 spells CASSSDGNYSYTF. For the CDR3, the DNA is TGTGCCAGCAGCTCAGATGGGAACTATAGCTACACCTTC.

Turning to this clonotype: One end of the junction is discordant with germline, which a read error may explain. This chain joins TRBV11-2 and TRBJ2-3; 8 bases are shared with TRBD2. The germline V gene has CDR1 SGHAT and CDR2 FQNNGV. CDR3 length: 16 amino acids. CDR3 sequence (DNA): TGTGCCAGTAGCCCCCCCACTAGCGGCAGCACAGATACGCCGTATTTT. Amino acids: CASSPPTSGSTDTPYF. Supplemented by reference TRBV11-2 and TRBJ2-3, the full variable domain reads EAGVAQSPRYKIIEKRQSVAFWCNPISGHATLYWYQQILGQGPKLLIQFQNNGVVDDSQLPKDRFSAERLKGVDSTLKIQPAKLEDSAVYLCASSPPTSGSTDTPYFGPGTRLTVL.

For this clonotype: A much larger clone differs from this one at a single base, so this may be a read error. The chain is built from TRBV5-4 and TRBJ2-2; 10 nucleotides agree with TRBD1. From germline, CDR1 is SGHNT and CDR2 YYREEE (reference sequence). CDR3 length: 14 amino acids. CDR3 residues: CVSRPGQGSGELFF. CDR3 DNA sequence: TGTGTCAGCCGCCCGGGACAGGGGTCCGGGGAGCTGTTTTTT. Based on the CDR3 plus reference TRBV5-4 and TRBJ2-2, the full variable domain is ETGVTQSPTHLIKTRGQQVTLRCSSQSGHNTVSWYQQALGQGPQFIFQYYREEENGRGNFPPRFSGLQFPNYSSELNVNALELDDSALYLCVSRPGQGSGELFFGEGSRLTVL.

This clonotype has just one count. One junction end disagrees with the germline gene, perhaps due to a read error. V is TRBV6-5 and J is TRBJ2-3; no clear D gene. The CDR3 contains 13 residues. Germline loops: CDR1 MNHEY, CDR2 SVGAGI. The CDR3, as DNA: TGTGCCAGCAGTTACGTTAGCACAGATACGCCGTATTTT. It encodes CASSYVSTDTPYF.

This clonotype was observed many times. The V gene is TRBV7-8, the J gene TRBJ2-7; D ambiguous. The CDR3 runs 13 residues. V gave up 0 bases and J gave up 0 bases, with 3 bases separating them. Germline CDR1 SGHVS, CDR2 FQNEAQ. Here the CDR3 reads CASSLALSYEQYF. The CDR3 coding sequence is TGTGCCAGCAGCTTAGCCCTCTCCTACGAGCAGTACTTC.

This clonotype came up a few times. One end of the junction does not line up with germline, which may come from a read error. This chain uses TRBV2 with TRBJ1-6, with D unresolved. The CDR3 loop spans 13 amino acids. Germline V CDR1 and CDR2: SNHLY, FYNNEI. The CDR3 loop is CTSEETPNSPLHF. The CDR3 bases are TGTACCAGCGAGGAAACCCCCAATTCACCTCTCCACTTT.

Comments on this clonotype: One end of the junction fails to match germline, which may point to a read error. The chain carries TRBV4-1 and TRBJ2-1; possibly TRBD1 or TRBD2 for D (5 bases each). Germline V gene lookup returns CDR1 MGHRA and CDR2 YSYEKL. The CDR3 contains 15 residues. The CDR3 loop is CAGSQVSSSLGEKFF. CDR3 DNA: TGTGCCGGCAGCCAAGTTTCTAGCAGCTTAGGGGAGAAGTTCTTC.

This clonotype was detected only a few times. At one of its ends the junction is not consistent with the germline gene, which may arise from a read error. This sequence joins TRBV5-1 and TRBJ2-3; 9 nucleotides align to TRBD1. The V gene's germline CDR1 is SGHRS and CDR2 YFSETQ. The CDR3 spans 15 residues. The CDR3 loop is CTSSVGQGNKDTQYF. CDR3 coding DNA: TGCACCAGTAGCGTTGGACAGGGGAATAAGGATACGCAGTATTTT.

This clonotype was counted once. Without the conserved terminal phenylalanine or tryptophan, this CDR3 likely stems from a read error. The chain couples TRBV4-1 to TRBJ1-1; D gene ambiguous. With 3 bases removed from V and 0 bases from J, the gap between germline ends came to 11 bases. Germline-derived CDR1 and CDR2 are MGHRA and YSYEKL. The length of the CDR3 is 15 residues. Written as DNA, the CDR3 is TGCGCCAGCAGCCATGCACTGAATCTGAACACTGAAGCTTTCCTT. Translated: CASSHALNLNTEAFL.

This clonotype was seen repeatedly, ten times or more. The CDR3 DNA is TGTGCCAGCAGTTACTCTCCGGGGGAGGGCCCGGGGTATGAGCAGTTCTTC. Translation: CASSYSPGEGPGYEQFF. V is TRBV6-6 and J is TRBJ2-1, with TRBD2 matching over 7 bases. V lost 0 bases, J lost 8 bases, and 13 bases stayed unmatched. Germline CDR1 MNHNY, CDR2 SVGAGI (reference sequence). This CDR3 has 17 residues.

About this clonotype itself: A much larger clonotype is one base distant, so this may be a read error. The genes are TRBV28 and TRBJ2-3; the D gene is possibly TRBD1 (6 bases). CDR1 and CDR2 from the germline V gene are MDHEN and SYDVKM. CDR3 length: 14 amino acids. Deletions cut 5 bases from V and 5 bases from J, with 14 bases between. The CDR3 DNA follows: TGTGCCAGCAGTGGGGGACAAGGGATAGATACGCAGTATTTT. Protein product: CASSGGQGIDTQYF.

As to this clonotype: The conserved final phenylalanine or tryptophan is absent from the CDR3, which likely points to a read error. This CDR3 is CASSQNSYTGELFS. CDR3 in DNA: TGCGCCAGCAGTCAAAACTCGTACACCGGGGAGCTGTTTTCT. This chain uses TRBV4-1 with TRBJ2-2; D uncertain. Trimming removed 6 bases from V and 3 bases from J, with 11 bases in between. The CDR3 runs 14 residues. Germline V gene sequence: CDR1 MGHRA, CDR2 YSYEKL.

This clonotype was seen at least ten times. V gene TRBV2 combines with J gene TRBJ2-1; D is perhaps TRBD1 (5 bases). Germline loops: CDR1 SNHLY, CDR2 FYNNEI. The CDR3 consists of 14 residues. Trimming shortened V by 0 bases and J by 14 bases, and 17 bases separated the two germline ends. The CDR3 DNA reads as TGTGCCAGCAGTGAAGCTGAAACAGGTGGTAGTAAGTTCTTC. Amino acid sequence: CASSEAETGGSKFF.

As for this clonotype: A much bigger clone sits one base away, suggesting this may be a read error. The conserved phenylalanine or tryptophan normally closing the CDR3 is absent here, so this likely arose from a read error. The rearrangement links TRBV28 to TRBJ2-1, with TRBD1 identical over 11 bases. In germline, CDR1 is MDHEN, CDR2 SYDVKM. This CDR3 comprises 15 residues. V dropped 6 bases and J dropped 4; count of bases not matched to a gene: 5. The CDR3 nucleotides read TGTGCCAGCAGGCCCGGGACAGGGGGATACAATGAGCAGTTCCTC. Its translation: CASRPGTGGYNEQFL.

In regard to this clonotype: An end of the junction does not agree with germline; a read error may underlie this. The rearrangement links TRBV12-3 or TRBV12-4 to TRBJ1-5; D is uncertain. The CDR3 loop spans 14 amino acids. CDR3 loop: CDSNLGGVDQPQHF. CDR3 coding DNA: TGTGACAGCAACCTGGGAGGCGTCGATCAGCCCCAGCATTTT.

This clonotype turned up a few times. V gene TRBV20-1 combines with J gene TRBJ1-5, with D tentatively TRBD1 (5 bases). CDR1 is DFQATT, CDR2 SNEGSKA, per germline (reference sequence). CDR3 length: 14 amino acids. Deletions cut 8 bases from V and 0 bases from J, with 14 bases between. CDR3 sequence reads: CSPRSGLSNQPQHF. The CDR3 DNA reads TGCAGTCCCCGGTCAGGGCTTAGCAATCAGCCCCAGCATTTT.

This clonotype was recorded many times. The gene calls are TRBV5-1 and TRBJ2-7; D is possibly TRBD2 (7 bases). CDR3 length equals 14 residues. Germline V gene lookup returns CDR1 SGHRS and CDR2 YFSETQ. The germline V and J ends were trimmed by 0 bases and 3 bases, with 10 bases remaining between them. As DNA, the CDR3 is TGCGCCAGCAGCTTGGCCGGGGGGCTCTACGAGCAGTACTTC. Amino acids: CASSLAGGLYEQYF.

Notes on this clonotype: The conserved phenylalanine or tryptophan normally closing the CDR3 is absent here, so this likely arose from a read error. The chain joins TRBV4-1 to TRBJ2-1, with TRBD2 as a possible D gene (5 bases). The CDR3 runs to 13 residues. Germline V gene sequence: CDR1 MGHRA, CDR2 YSYEKL. CDR3 coding DNA: TGCGCCATCAGCCAAGCCCCCCCGGGGGAGCAGTTCCTC. Residues: CAISQAPPGEQFL.

A remark on this clonotype: One end of the junction does not line up with germline, which may come from a read error. This chain connects TRBV4-1 to TRBJ2-7; 9 nucleotides match TRBD2. The CDR3 is 17 residues long. The germline CDR1 and CDR2 sequences are MGHRA and YSYEKL. The CDR3 coding sequence is TGCTCCAGCAGCCAAGAAAGGGCTAGCGGGGTGAGGTACGAGCAGTACTTC. This encodes CSSSQERASGVRYEQYF.

Turning to this clonotype: Being one base from a much bigger clone, this may be a read error. The chain uses TRBV12-5 and TRBJ2-2; tentatively, D is TRBD1 (6 bases). This CDR3 is built from 12 residues. Germline V gives CDR1 LGHNT, CDR2 FRNRAP. CDR3 DNA: TGTGCTGGTGGTTTAGGGCAGGGGAAGCTGTTTTTT. It codes for CAGGLGQGKLFF.

With respect to this clonotype: No conserved phenylalanine or tryptophan ends this CDR3, so it is likely a read error. It is unclear where the CDR3 begins or ends on the DNA, so no DNA is shown, and the CDR3 is as TCRdb lists it. The chain is built from TRBV11-2 and TRBJ2-7; the DNA was not compared with TRBD2, the D call given in the table. With termini counted, the CDR3 has 15 amino acids. The V gene's germline CDR1 is SGHAT and CDR2 FQNNGV. The CDR3 sequence: CASSPGGTLSYEQYL.

This clonotype was found many times. The chain combines TRBV20-1 with TRBJ2-5; 8 bases match TRBD2. The V gene end was trimmed by 2 bases and the J gene end by 3 bases; junction bases not matched to a gene: 5. CDR3 length: 14 residues. The germline V gene has CDR1 DFQATT and CDR2 SNEGSKA (reference sequence). CDR3 coding DNA: TGCAGTGCTAGACAGGCAGCGGGAGAAGAGACCCAGTACTTC. Encoded protein: CSARQAAGEETQYF.

Concerning this clonotype: Given the absence of the conserved phenylalanine or tryptophan at the CDR3 end, a read error is likely. The chain combines TRBV29-1 with TRBJ2-1; D is possibly TRBD2 (5 bases). The germline CDR1 and CDR2 sequences are SQVTM and ANQGSEA. The CDR3 totals 12 residues. The V end was cut by 4 bases, the J end by 6 bases, with 10 bases between. In DNA form, the CDR3 reads TGCAGCGTTGTGACTATCCTCAATGAGCAGTTCTTA. This sequence encodes CSVVTILNEQFL.

The chain carries TRBV7-6 and TRBJ2-2, with 9 bases fitting TRBD1. This CDR3 has 16 amino acids. Losses at the gene ends were 5 bases for V and 5 bases for J; bases not matched to a gene: 9. In germline, CDR1 is SGHVS, CDR2 FNYEAQ. CDR3 in DNA: TGTGCCAGCAGCCTCTTGGGACAGGGAGTTACCGGGGAGCTGTTTTTT. Its translation is CASSLLGQGVTGELFF. The full variable domain, rest sourced from reference TRBV7-6 and TRBJ2-2, is GAGVSQSPRYKVTKRGQDVALRCDPISGHVSLYWYRQALGQGPEFLTYFNYEAQQDKSGLPNDRFSAERPEGSISTLTIQRTEQRDSAMYRCASSLLGQGVTGELFFGEGSRLTVL.

This clonotype appeared a single time. The chain uses TRBV6-2 or TRBV6-3 and TRBJ1-5, with D possibly matching TRBD1 (5 bases). In germline, CDR1 is MNHEY, CDR2 SVGEGT. Trimming pared 1 base from V and 4 bases from J, leaving 17 bases between. The CDR3 length is 17 residues. CDR3 in amino acids: CASSYYGRGLENQPQHF. DNA for the CDR3: TGTGCCAGCAGTTACTATGGGCGGGGGTTGGAGAATCAGCCCCAGCATTTT.